One sample yielded the 31 T cell receptor beta chains listed below, sequenced in a study of CD8+ T cells in alopecia areata. Investigators isolated RNA and reverse transcribed it into cDNA to act as the sequencing template. TCRdb's copy holds only in-frame clones and misses some; the assay was immunoSEQ multiplex PCR. Of about 200,000 clones listed, 56% are singletons. Source material: CD8+ T cells sorted from blood. These receptors all come from a human donor in good health.

The chain is built from TRBV6-4 and TRBJ2-7, with 8 nucleotides matching TRBD2. The J segment lost 3 bases and the V segment lost 5 bases, leaving 6 bases of the junction unmatched. This CDR3 comprises 14 residues. CDR1 MRHNA and CDR2 SNTAGT come from the germline V gene. The chain's CDR3 is CASSPTGGSYEQYF. The CDR3 region has the DNA TGTGCCAGCAGTCCCACGGGAGGGAGCTACGAGCAGTACTTC.

With respect to this clone: An end of the junction does not agree with germline; a read error may underlie this. The J gene is TRBJ1-2, the V gene TRBV13; D unresolved. In germline, CDR1 is PRHDT, CDR2 FYEKMQ (reference sequence). CDR3 length: 14 amino acids. The CDR3, as DNA: TGTGCCAGCAGCGTAGGGAAAAAAGCCTATGGCTACACCTTC. Translating gives CASSVGKKAYGYTF.

The rearrangement joins TRBV29-1 to TRBJ2-7; 11 positions match TRBD1. Trimming took 1 base from V and 4 from J; bases not matched to a gene: 9. Germline V gene lookup returns CDR1 SQVTM and CDR2 ANQGSEA. The CDR3 sequence is 16 residues long. The CDR3 sequence: CSVEGTIGTGGYEQYF. The CDR3 bases are TGCAGCGTTGAAGGGACAATAGGGACAGGGGGGTACGAGCAGTACTTC.

This clone was detected only a few times. The sample holds other DNA sequences that translate to the same CDR3. This chain links TRBV29-1 with TRBJ2-5, with 8 bases aligning to TRBD1. This CDR3 comprises 12 residues. With 3 bases clipped from V and 4 bases from J, the junction kept 1 base outside the gene matches. Germline values: CDR1 SQVTM, CDR2 ANQGSEA. In DNA form, the CDR3 reads TGCAGCGTTGATGGACAGGGAGAGACCCAGTACTTC. Translated, it gives CSVDGQGETQYF. The full variable domain, rest sourced from reference TRBV29-1 and TRBJ2-5, is SAVISQKPSRDICQRGTSLTIQCQVDSQVTMMFWYRQQPGQSLTLIATANQGSEATYESGFVIDKFPISRPNLTFSTLTVSNMSPEDSSIYLCSVDGQGETQYFGPGTRLLVL.

Points on this clone: The same CDR3 arises from other DNA sequences in this sample as well. CDR3 amino acids: CASSYGGNTEAFF. DNA of the CDR3: TGTGCCAGCAGTTATGGGGGGAACACTGAAGCTTTCTTT. The genes are TRBV6-5 and TRBJ1-1, with D perhaps TRBD1 (5 bases). From germline, CDR1 is MNHEY and CDR2 SVGAGI. V lost 3 bases and J lost 1, with 6 bases in between. CDR3 length equals 13 residues.

This clone was seen a few times. This rearrangement joins TRBV11-2 to TRBJ2-1; the D gene is possibly TRBD2 (6 bases). CDR3 length: 12 amino acids. V gave up 2 bases and J gave up 10 bases, with 9 bases separating them. The V gene's germline CDR1 is SGHAT and CDR2 FQNNGV. Written as DNA, the CDR3 is TGTGCCAGCAGCTTATCAAGCGGGGAGCAGTTCTTC. It yields the protein CASSLSSGEQFF.

V usage is TRBV19 and J usage is TRBJ2-5; D unclear. V was trimmed by 1 base and J by 0 bases, leaving 3 bases between them. Per germline, CDR1 LNHDA and CDR2 SQIVND (reference sequence). The CDR3 contains 13 residues. The CDR3 loop reads CASSIADQETQYF. The CDR3 coding sequence is TGTGCCAGTAGTATAGCAGACCAAGAGACCCAGTACTTC.

V gene TRBV11-2 combines with J gene TRBJ2-1; TRBD1 matches 8 bases. CDR1 is SGHAT and CDR2 is FQNNGV in the germline V gene. The trim removed 5 bases at V and 6 bases at J, leaving 15 bases unmatched. The CDR3 extends over 17 amino acids. The CDR3 spells CASSTPLAGQALNEQFF. In DNA form, the CDR3 reads TGTGCCAGCAGCACGCCCTTGGCGGGACAGGCACTCAATGAGCAGTTCTTC.

The CDR3 protein is CASSSAAGETQYF. For the CDR3, the DNA is TGTGCCAGTAGTTCAGCTGCGGGGGAGACCCAGTACTTC. This chain joins TRBV19 and TRBJ2-5; D is perhaps TRBD2 (6 bases). The CDR3 length is 13 residues. The V gene lost 5 bases and the J gene lost 5 bases, with 12 bases spanning the gap. CDR1 is LNHDA and CDR2 is SQIVND in the germline V gene (reference sequence).

The chain carries TRBV11-1 and TRBJ2-7; perhaps D is TRBD1 or TRBD2 (5 bases each). The CDR3 is 14 residues long. The ends were cut back, 5 bases at V and 5 bases at J, with 16 bases in the middle. The germline V gene has CDR1 SGHAT and CDR2 FQDESV (reference sequence). The CDR3 DNA sequence: TGTGCCAGCAGCATATACCGGGACGCCCACGAGCAGTACTTC. Its protein product is CASSIYRDAHEQYF.

This clone has a handful of counts. The J gene is TRBJ2-1, the V gene TRBV14; the match to TRBD1 covers 7 bases. The CDR3 runs to 17 residues. Trimming removed 3 bases from V and 0 bases from J; junction bases left unmatched: 8. Per the germline V gene, CDR1 is SGHDN and CDR2 is FVKESK. The CDR3 here is CASSHPGGWGSYNEQFF. DNA for the CDR3: TGTGCCAGCAGCCACCCAGGGGGATGGGGCTCCTACAATGAGCAGTTCTTC. Filled out from reference TRBV14 and TRBJ2-1, the complete variable domain reads EAGVTQFPSHSVIEKGQTVTLRCDPISGHDNLYWYRRVMGKEIKFLLHFVKESKQDESGMPNNRFLAERTGGTYSTLKVQPAELEDSGVYFCASSHPGGWGSYNEQFFGPGTRLTVL.

This rearrangement joins TRBV6-5 to TRBJ2-7, with 7 nucleotides matching TRBD2. The germline CDR1 and CDR2 sequences are MNHEY and SVGAGI. The CDR3 runs 14 residues. With V trimmed by 7 bases and J by 1 base, 7 bases remained unmatched. The CDR3 reads CASTSLGGSYEQYF. CDR3 coding DNA: TGTGCCAGCACCTCACTCGGGGGGTCCTACGAGCAGTACTTC.

The CDR3 bases are TGTGCCAGCAGCTTCACTAGCGGAGCCTACGAGCAGTACTTC. Its protein product is CASSFTSGAYEQYF. V gene TRBV7-9 combines with J gene TRBJ2-7; TRBD2 aligns across 8 bases. The V and J ends lost 3 bases and 2 bases, in that order; junction bases with no gene match: 3. Germline CDR1 and CDR2: SEHNR and FQNEAQ (reference sequence). The CDR3 has 14 amino acids.

The chain employs TRBV6-6 and TRBJ2-7; D not certain. The germline V gene encodes CDR1 MNHNY and CDR2 SVGAGI (reference sequence). CDR3 length equals 13 residues. V was shortened by 0 bases and J by 4 bases, with 7 bases between the two germline ends. CDR3 in amino acids: CASSYSTDYEQYF. In DNA form, the CDR3 reads TGTGCCAGCAGTTACTCGACGGATTACGAGCAGTACTTC.

This clone was detected many times. The gene calls are TRBV15 and TRBJ2-2; D remains ambiguous. V was trimmed by 5 bases and J by 4 bases, leaving 8 bases between them. This CDR3 comprises 13 residues. Germline V gene sequence: CDR1 LNHNV, CDR2 YYDKDF (reference sequence). The DNA for the CDR3 is TGTGCCACCAGCCTAGTGGGCACCGGGGAGCTGTTTTTT. It translates to CATSLVGTGELFF.

The gene calls are TRBV13 and TRBJ1-1; TRBD1 aligns across 7 bases. Germline lookup yields CDR1 PRHDT and CDR2 FYEKMQ (reference sequence). The CDR3 is made up of 14 amino acids. Unmatched junction bases numbered 3, after V lost 5 bases and J lost 0 bases. CDR3 protein: CASSPQGMNTEAFF. Written as DNA, the CDR3 is TGTGCCAGCAGCCCACAGGGGATGAACACTGAAGCTTTCTTT.

The table lists this clone with a count of one. The chain couples TRBV30 to TRBJ2-2, with D possibly being TRBD1 (5 bases). Trimming pared 3 bases from V and 6 bases from J, leaving 14 bases between. Germline V gene sequence: CDR1 GTSNPN, CDR2 SVGIG (reference sequence). The CDR3 length is 14 residues. CDR3 region: CAWSKGLGAGELFF. DNA of the CDR3: TGTGCCTGGAGCAAAGGGTTAGGGGCCGGGGAGCTGTTTTTT.

DNA for the CDR3: TGCGCCAGCAGTCCATCCAGACTTCGGCCCTACGAGCAGTACTTC. Its translation is CASSPSRLRPYEQYF. V usage is TRBV23-1 and J usage is TRBJ2-7; D is unclear. TRBV23-1 is designated an ORF whose function remains uncertain. This CDR3 region has 15 residues. V lost 4 bases, J lost 2 bases, and 15 bases lay in between.

The chain recombines TRBV4-1 with TRBJ1-5; D is possibly TRBD1 (5 bases). The CDR3 has 15 residues. CDR1 and CDR2 from the germline V gene are MGHRA and YSYEKL. Trimming shortened V by 0 bases and J by 7 bases, and 13 bases separated the two germline ends. Here the CDR3 DNA reads TGCGCCAGCAGCCAAGAAGGGGCGAGGCGGCAGCCCCAGCATTTT. Translation gives CASSQEGARRQPQHF.

The V and J genes are TRBV7-9 and TRBJ1-1; 7 bases match TRBD1. The CDR3 extends over 14 amino acids. CDR1 and CDR2 from the germline V gene are SEHNR and FQNEAQ (reference sequence). V dropped 4 bases and J dropped 0; count of bases not matched to a gene: 2. The DNA of the CDR3 is TGTGCCAGCAGCTCGGGACAGCTGAACACTGAAGCTTTCTTT. The encoded protein is CASSSGQLNTEAFF.

The gene calls are TRBV19 and TRBJ1-1, with D uncertain. This CDR3 is 12 amino acids long. V lost 5 bases and J lost 8, with 12 bases in between. The germline gives CDR1 LNHDA, CDR2 SQIVND (reference sequence). In DNA, the CDR3 is TGTGCCAGTAGTCCCGGTGTCTCCGAAGCTTTCTTT. It specifies CASSPGVSEAFF.

The chain recombines TRBV27 with TRBJ2-3; D ambiguous. Germline CDR1 and CDR2: MNHEY and SMNVEV (reference sequence). This CDR3 spans 13 amino acids. The ends were cut back, 2 bases at V and 5 bases at J, with 8 bases in the middle. CDR3 nucleotides: TGTGCCAGCAGTTTAGGCTCGGAAGATACGCAGTATTTT. Translated, it gives CASSLGSEDTQYF.

V is TRBV7-9 and J is TRBJ1-6; D is ambiguous. Germline CDR1 reads SEHNR; CDR2 reads FQNEAQ (reference sequence). The CDR3 is made up of 14 amino acids. The V end was cut by 5 bases, the J end by 10 bases, with 15 bases between. CDR3 residues: CASSPDRGNSPLHF. CDR3 in DNA: TGTGCCAGCAGCCCAGACCGGGGTAACTCACCCCTCCACTTT.

This chain links TRBV29-1 with TRBJ2-3; D uncertain. V lost 1 base, J lost 4 bases, and 12 bases lay in between. Germline V gene sequence: CDR1 SQVTM, CDR2 ANQGSEA. This CDR3 region has 14 residues. The CDR3 is CSVEGLGRPDTQYF. The CDR3 region has the DNA TGCAGCGTTGAAGGGTTGGGCCGGCCAGATACGCAGTATTTT.

This clone was found a few times. The J gene is TRBJ1-1, the V gene TRBV19; unclear D gene. Trimming took off 7 bases at V and 8 bases at J, with 8 bases between the two ends. CDR3 length: 10 amino acids. The germline V gene has CDR1 LNHDA and CDR2 SQIVND (reference sequence). In nucleotides, the CDR3 is TGTGCCAGTAAGGGCTCCGAAGCTTTCTTT. Amino acid sequence: CASKGSEAFF.

The chain has TRBV7-9 and TRBJ2-2, with a tentative D call TRBD2 (6 bases). The germline V gene encodes CDR1 SEHNR and CDR2 FQNEAQ (reference sequence). The V end was cut by 2 bases, the J end by 7 bases, with 8 bases between. The CDR3 is made up of 13 amino acids. The CDR3, as DNA: TGTGCCAGCAGCTTATCCGGGAGCGGGGAGCTGTTTTTT. Its protein product is CASSLSGSGELFF.

The chain has TRBV15 and TRBJ2-4; D could derive from TRBD1 or TRBD2 (5 bases each). The CDR3 has 15 residues. The V end was cut by 1 base, the J end by 1 base, with 8 bases between. The germline V gene has CDR1 LNHNV and CDR2 YYDKDF (reference sequence). The CDR3 is CATSRAEGAKNIQYF. The CDR3 bases are TGTGCCACCAGCAGAGCCGAGGGGGCCAAAAACATTCAGTACTTC.

The chain couples TRBV15 to TRBJ1-6; D is undetermined. V lost 3 bases to trimming and J lost 6 bases, with 6 bases between them. The germline V gene has CDR1 LNHNV and CDR2 YYDKDF (reference sequence). This CDR3 is 13 amino acids long. CDR3 region: CATSRGSNSPLHF. The CDR3 bases are TGTGCCACCAGCAGGGGTTCTAATTCACCCCTCCACTTT.

The chain uses TRBV25-1 and TRBJ1-2; D call uncertain. CDR3 size: 11 residues. V was clipped by 6 bases and J by 8 bases, with 10 bases between them. CDR1 and CDR2 (germline): MGHDK, SYGVNS. In DNA, the CDR3 is TGTGCCAGCAGGACGGATCTCGGCTACACCTTC. Protein: CASRTDLGYTF.

J is TRBJ2-7 and V is TRBV6-5, with 7 bases lining up with TRBD1. J gave up 5 bases and V 6 bases, and 10 bases lay outside the gene matches. The CDR3 is 14 amino acids. Germline V CDR1 and CDR2: MNHEY, SVGAGI. The CDR3, as DNA: TGTGCCAGCAGACCTGAGGGGGCTTTCAACGAGCAGTACTTC. Translated, it gives CASRPEGAFNEQYF.

The rearrangement links TRBV25-1 to TRBJ1-2; a weak D match, TRBD1 (5 bases). CDR1 and CDR2 from the germline V gene are MGHDK and SYGVNS. Trimming removed 6 bases at V and 3 bases at J, with 11 bases between. There are 13 residues in the CDR3. Here the CDR3 reads CASSVGGYYGYTF. The CDR3 region has the DNA TGTGCCAGCAGCGTTGGGGGGTACTATGGCTACACCTTC.